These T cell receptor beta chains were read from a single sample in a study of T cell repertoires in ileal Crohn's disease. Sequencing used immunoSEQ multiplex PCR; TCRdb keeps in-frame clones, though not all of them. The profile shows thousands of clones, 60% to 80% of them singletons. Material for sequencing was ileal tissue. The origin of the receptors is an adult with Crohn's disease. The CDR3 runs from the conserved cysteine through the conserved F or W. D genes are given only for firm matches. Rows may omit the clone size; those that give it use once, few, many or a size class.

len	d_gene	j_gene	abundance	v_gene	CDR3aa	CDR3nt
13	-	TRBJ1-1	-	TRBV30	CAWTRGGLTEAFF	TGTGCCTGGACCCGAGGGGGTTTGACTGAAGCTTTCTTT
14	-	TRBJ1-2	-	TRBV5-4	CASSLSGPNYGYTF	TGTGCCAGCAGCTTGTCGGGACCCAACTATGGCTACACCTTC
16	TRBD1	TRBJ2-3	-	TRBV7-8	CASSPLGQGGTDTQYF	TGTGCCAGCAGCCCCCTTGGACAGGGGGGCACAGATACGCAGTATTTT
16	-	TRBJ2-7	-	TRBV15	CATSRESGFATYEQYF	TGTGCCACCAGCAGAGAATCAGGGTTCGCTACCTACGAGCAGTACTTC
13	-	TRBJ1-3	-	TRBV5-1	CASSPGLGNTIYF	TGCGCCAGCAGTCCGGGACTTGGAAACACCATATATTTT
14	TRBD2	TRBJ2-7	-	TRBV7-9	CASSIAGYSYEQYF	TGTGCCAGCAGCATAGCGGGGTACTCCTACGAGCAGTACTTC
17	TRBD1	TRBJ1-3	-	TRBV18	CASSHRTGGISGNTIYF	TGTGCCAGCTCACATAGGACAGGGGGAATCTCTGGAAACACCATATATTTT
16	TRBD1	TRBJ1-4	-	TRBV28	CASRGTGGGGNEKLFF	TGTGCCAGCAGAGGGACAGGCGGGGGGGGTAATGAAAAACTGTTTTTT
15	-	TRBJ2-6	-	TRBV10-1	CASSDTSSGANVLTF	TGCGCCAGCAGCGACACGAGCTCTGGGGCCAACGTCCTGACTTTC
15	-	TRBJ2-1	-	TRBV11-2	CASSLRPSEYYEQFF	TGTGCCAGCAGCTTACGGCCATCGGAGTACTATGAGCAGTTCTTC
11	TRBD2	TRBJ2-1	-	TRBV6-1	CASSGGRGWFF	TGTGCCAGCAGTGGTGGGAGGGGATGGTTCTTC
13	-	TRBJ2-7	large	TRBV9	CASSVEESYEQYF	TGTGCCAGCAGCGTAGAGGAGTCCTACGAGCAGTACTTC
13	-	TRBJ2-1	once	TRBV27	CATLGGYNNEQFF	TGTGCCACCCTAGGGGGATACAACAATGAGCAGTTCTTC
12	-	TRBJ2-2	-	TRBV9	CASSVVTGELFF	TGTGCCAGCAGCGTAGTTACCGGGGAGCTGTTTTTT
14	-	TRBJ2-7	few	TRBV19	CASRGTDSSYEQYF	TGTGCCAGCCGGGGAACGGATTCCTCCTACGAGCAGTACTTC
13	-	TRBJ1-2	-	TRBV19	CASSITGNYGYTF	TGTGCCAGTAGTATTACGGGAAACTATGGCTACACCTTC
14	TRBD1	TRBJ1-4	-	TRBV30	CAWSSGTGSEKLFF	TGTGCCTGGAGTTCCGGGACAGGGAGTGAAAAACTGTTTTTT
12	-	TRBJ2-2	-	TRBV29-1	CSVEGLGGELFF	TGCAGCGTTGAAGGCCTGGGGGGGGAGCTGTTTTTT
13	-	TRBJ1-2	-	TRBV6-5	CASSPGTWNGYTF	TGTGCCAGCAGTCCCGGGACCTGGAATGGCTACACCTTC
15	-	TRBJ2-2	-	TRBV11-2	CASSPRTFNTGELFF	TGTGCCAGCAGCCCGAGGACTTTTAACACCGGGGAGCTGTTTTTT
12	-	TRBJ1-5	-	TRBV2	CASGRESQPQHF	TGTGCCAGCGGCCGTGAGAGTCAGCCCCAGCATTTT
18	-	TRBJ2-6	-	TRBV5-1	CASSPRTGTNSGANVLTF	TGCGCCAGCAGCCCCCGGACAGGGACTAACTCTGGGGCCAACGTCCTGACTTTC
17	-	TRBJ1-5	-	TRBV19	CASSTPGRAGSNQPQHF	TGTGCCAGTAGTACCCCCGGCCGTGCGGGAAGCAATCAGCCCCAGCATTTT
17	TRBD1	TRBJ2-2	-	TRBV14	CASSQGGRTGVTGELFF	TGTGCCAGCAGCCAAGGGGGAAGGACAGGGGTCACCGGGGAGCTGTTTTTT
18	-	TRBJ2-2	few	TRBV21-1	CASSNLAGGQANTGELFF	TGTGCCAGCAGCAATTTAGCGGGGGGGCAGGCGAACACCGGGGAGCTGTTTTTT
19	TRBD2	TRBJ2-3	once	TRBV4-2	CASSQDEGGSGAIPDTQYF	TGTGCCAGCAGCCAAGATGAGGGTGGTAGCGGGGCTATCCCCGATACGCAGTATTTT
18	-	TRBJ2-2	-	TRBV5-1	CASSLVGGGTADTGELFF	TGCGCCAGCAGCTTGGTAGGTGGGGGGACAGCGGACACCGGGGAGCTGTTTTTT
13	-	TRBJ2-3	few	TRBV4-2	CASSQDPADTQYF	TGTGCCAGCAGCCAAGACCCCGCGGATACGCAGTATTTT
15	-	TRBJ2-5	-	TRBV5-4	CASSFGRGRQETQYF	TGTGCCAGCAGCTTCGGGCGGGGACGCCAAGAGACCCAGTACTTC
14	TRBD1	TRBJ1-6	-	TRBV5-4	CASSQDRGNSPLHF	TGTGCCAGCAGTCAAGACAGGGGGAATTCACCCCTCCACTTT